This entry features one T cell receptor beta chain sequence. These data originate in a study of graft-versus-host responses after intestinal transplantation. The repertoire was sequenced with immunoSEQ multiplex PCR; TCRdb's copy has only in-frame clones and lacks some. The sample shows 7,500 or so clones, roughly 25% of them seen only once. The study's findings and limits: Within the allografts of patients who had graft-donor T cell macrochimerism, graft-versus-host to host-versus-graft clonal ratios were high. Present in recipient marrow, GvH clones included some that appeared first in ileum or blood.

The V and J ends lost 5 bases and 8 bases respectively, with 12 bases between them. The CDR3 covers 11 residues. Germline V gene data show CDR1 as SQVTM and CDR2 as ANQGSEA. This TCR was sampled from a human patient who was an organ donor for intestinal transplantation. The starting material was alloreactive CD4+ T cells from a mixed lymphocyte reaction culture, obtained before transplantation. Subset noted: CFSE-low proliferating T cells sorted from approximately 6-day pre-transplant mixed lymphocyte reaction (GvH or HvG direction). The chain links TRBV29-1 to TRBJ1-2; D is possibly TRBD1 (5 bases). The CDR3 sequence is CSVWGREGYTF. The CDR3 DNA sequence: TGCAGCGTTTGGGGGAGGGAAGGCTACACCTTC.